This T cell receptor beta chain was identified in a study of blood T cells in healthy people across ages. V dropped 7 bases and J dropped 7 bases, with 19 bases sitting between them. Germline V gene lookup returns CDR1 MNHNY and CDR2 SVGAGI (reference sequence). The CDR3 spans 14 residues. Primed by a sample-barcoded 5' primer and a J-beta primer mix, a second PCR proceeded for 7 to 11 cycles. TCRdb re-analysed the 5' RACE reads in MiXCR, keeping a single row per CDR3 protein. The sample has some 1.6 million distinct CDR3 sequences; 30% to 35% are singletons. Healthy Caucasian individuals from Russia aged roughly 6 to 90 served as donors.

This TCR came from a woman younger than 45 in good health. The chain couples TRBV6-6 to TRBJ1-2, with D perhaps TRBD1 (6 bases). Material: blood. The DNA of the CDR3 is TGTGCCAGCACCACCAATAGACAGGCATCTGGCTACACCTTC. Translation: CASTTNRQASGYTF.